Presented here are 23 T cell receptor beta chains from one specimen sequenced in a study of untreated major depressive disorder. Broader study findings: CD4+ T cells from depressed patients used TRBV05-01 (Vbeta 5.1) more often than controls.

The antigens of these receptors remain unknown. This table comes from immunoSEQ multiplex PCR, and its TCRdb copy is limited to in-frame clones, with some not included. The sample has roughly 14,000 clones, about 93% seen once. Material: CD4+ T cells from PBMCs. These receptors were taken from a woman aged 25 to 39 with major depressive disorder.

The rearrangement uses TRBV5-1 and TRBJ2-7; 7 bases fit TRBD1. The CDR3 is 14 amino acids. Per the germline V gene, CDR1 is SGHRS and CDR2 is YFSETQ. Trimming at V came to 4 bases and at J to 6 bases, leaving 10 bases not matched to a gene. Here the CDR3 reads CASSGRQGRSEQYF. CDR3 DNA: TGCGCCAGCAGCGGTAGACAGGGAAGGAGCGAGCAGTACTTC.

The rearrangement joins TRBV18 to TRBJ2-2; weak D call: TRBD1 (6 bases). Germline loops: CDR1 KGHSH, CDR2 LQKENI. Trimming cost V 2 bases and J 2 bases, with 15 bases left between them. This CDR3 has 17 amino acids. In nucleotides, the CDR3 is TGTGCCAGCTCACCAACGCTCCGGGACATTAACACCGGGGAGCTGTTTTTT. It is translated as CASSPTLRDINTGELFF.

This sequence joins TRBV4-3 and TRBJ1-3; 7 bases agree with TRBD1. CDR1 is LGHNA and CDR2 is YSLEER in the germline V gene. V lost 1 base to trimming and J lost 7 bases; unmatched junction nucleotides: 13. The CDR3 extends over 17 amino acids. The CDR3 region is CASSQAATQGVPNTIYF. The CDR3 nucleotides are TGCGCCAGCAGCCAAGCTGCGACTCAGGGGGTCCCGAACACCATATATTTT.

The chain carries TRBV5-1 and TRBJ2-3; D assignment may be TRBD1 or TRBD2 (5 bases each). CDR1 is SGHRS and CDR2 is YFSETQ in the germline V gene. The CDR3 covers 12 residues. Trimming shortened V by 0 bases and J by 8 bases, and 7 bases separated the two germline ends. CDR3 region: CASSLEGSTQYF. The CDR3, as DNA: TGCGCCAGCAGCTTGGAGGGGAGTACGCAGTATTTT.

The chain is built from TRBV25-1 and TRBJ2-7, with 9 bases aligning to TRBD1. V lost 4 bases and J lost 5; bases outside the gene matches: 12. This CDR3 is built from 16 residues. Germline-derived CDR1 and CDR2 are MGHDK and SYGVNS. The CDR3 bases are TGTGCCAGCAGTGCCCGGACAGGGGCTACTAGCAACGAGCAGTACTTC. Translated: CASSARTGATSNEQYF.

This clone was detected once. CDR3 sequence reads: CASSLRGIDYGYTF. CDR3 coding DNA: TGTGCCAGCAGCTTAAGGGGAATTGACTATGGCTACACCTTC. The genes are TRBV5-8 and TRBJ1-2; D is possibly TRBD1 (5 bases). The CDR3 consists of 14 residues. Germline values: CDR1 SGHTS, CDR2 YDEGEE. The V end lost 2 bases, the J end lost 3 bases, and 11 bases lay between the germline ends.

This chain links TRBV10-3 with TRBJ1-1; the match to TRBD1 covers 7 bases. The length of the CDR3 is 17 residues. The V segment lost 2 bases and the J segment 6 bases; nucleotides outside the gene matches: 15. Germline lookup yields CDR1 ENHRY and CDR2 SYGVKD. Written as DNA, the CDR3 is TGTGCCATCAGTGAGCCGAGGGGTACAGGGGATTACGCTGAAGCTTTCTTT. Its translation: CAISEPRGTGDYAEAFF.

This chain joins TRBV7-7 and TRBJ2-2; 7 nucleotides line up with TRBD2. The V and J ends lost 5 bases and 5 bases, in that order; junction bases with no gene match: 5. Germline V gene lookup returns CDR1 SSHAT and CDR2 FNYEAQ (reference sequence). The CDR3 consists of 14 residues. The DNA for the CDR3 is TGTGCCAGCAGCCTTAGCGGGTTTACCGGGGAGCTGTTTTTT. Translated: CASSLSGFTGELFF.

The chain recombines TRBV4-1 with TRBJ1-5; D gene ambiguous. V was shortened by 4 bases and J by 0 bases, with 10 bases between the two germline ends. This CDR3 is built from 15 residues. The germline CDR1 and CDR2 sequences are MGHRA and YSYEKL. CDR3 residues: CASSLQDNSNQPQHF. CDR3 sequence (DNA): TGCGCCAGCAGCCTTCAGGATAATAGCAATCAGCCCCAGCATTTT.

J is TRBJ1-5 and V is TRBV6-1; D perhaps matches TRBD1 (6 bases). Trimming removed 10 bases at V and 0 bases at J, with 16 bases between. Germline V gene sequence: CDR1 MNHNS, CDR2 SASEGT. This CDR3 is 15 amino acids long. Here the CDR3 DNA reads TGTGCCACCTCGCGCTGGACAGATAGCAATCAGCCCCAGCATTTT. It specifies CATSRWTDSNQPQHF.

The J gene is TRBJ1-2, the V gene TRBV7-6, with 7 bases lining up with TRBD1. The V gene's germline CDR1 is SGHVS and CDR2 FNYEAQ. The CDR3 has 13 residues. J gave up 5 bases and V 4 bases, and 4 bases lay outside the gene matches. The chain's CDR3 is CASSSPQGYGYTF. As DNA, the CDR3 is TGTGCCAGCAGCTCCCCACAGGGGTATGGCTACACCTTC.

V and J are TRBV11-3 and TRBJ2-2; maybe TRBD2 (6 bases). V was clipped by 6 bases and J by 6 bases, with 17 bases between them. Germline CDR1 and CDR2: SGHNT and YENEEA. CDR3 length equals 15 residues. CDR3 protein: CASRGAGNAPGELFF. The CDR3 DNA is TGTGCCAGCAGAGGGGCGGGAAACGCGCCCGGGGAGCTGTTTTTT.

The chain links TRBV11-3 to TRBJ2-7; 11 bases align to TRBD2. This CDR3 region has 14 residues. The germline gives CDR1 SGHNT, CDR2 YENEEA. V shed 5 bases and J 6 bases; nucleotides not matched to a gene: 6. The CDR3 sequence is CASSLAGGSREQYF. The CDR3 DNA reads TGTGCCAGCAGCCTAGCGGGAGGATCTCGCGAGCAGTACTTC.

The chain has TRBV10-3 and TRBJ1-1, with D tentatively TRBD1 (6 bases). CDR1 is ENHRY and CDR2 is SYGVKD in the germline V gene. V was pared by 5 bases and J by 3 bases, with 16 bases between. This CDR3 spans 15 amino acids. The CDR3 DNA reads as TGTGCCATCAGTAAAAACAGGGAGGGGGACACTGAAGCTTTCTTT. The encoded protein is CAISKNREGDTEAFF.

CDR3 sequence: CASNTRQGGEKLFF. DNA for the CDR3: TGTGCCAGCAACACCAGACAGGGTGGGGAAAAACTGTTTTTT. The V and J genes are TRBV2 and TRBJ1-4; TRBD1 matches at 7 bases. The CDR3 totals 14 residues. V dropped 7 bases and J dropped 8; count of bases not matched to a gene: 10. The germline V gene encodes CDR1 SNHLY and CDR2 FYNNEI.

The chain is built from TRBV19 and TRBJ2-5; tentatively, D is TRBD2 (6 bases). The CDR3 spans 11 residues. V gave up 7 bases and J gave up 4 bases, with 7 bases separating them. Germline lookup yields CDR1 LNHDA and CDR2 SQIVND (reference sequence). CDR3: CASKGGETQYF. CDR3 DNA sequence: TGTGCCAGTAAGGGAGGAGAGACCCAGTACTTC.

The rearrangement joins TRBV7-9 to TRBJ1-1, with D hard to call. Germline lookup yields CDR1 SEHNR and CDR2 FQNEAQ (reference sequence). V gave up 5 bases and J gave up 6 bases, with 10 bases separating them. The CDR3 covers 12 residues. The CDR3 nucleotides are TGTGCCAGCAGCCCGAACTTCGCTGAAGCTTTCTTT. This sequence encodes CASSPNFAEAFF.

V and J are TRBV5-4 and TRBJ2-1, with 10 positions matching TRBD2. The CDR3 sequence is 16 residues long. Germline CDR1 is SGHNT and CDR2 is YYREEE (reference sequence). V shed 1 base, J shed 3 bases, and the junction held 4 bases outside the gene matches. CDR3 sequence: CASSLSPSGSYNEQFF. In DNA, the CDR3 is TGTGCCAGCAGCTTGAGTCCTAGCGGGAGCTACAATGAGCAGTTCTTC.

The V gene is TRBV14, the J gene TRBJ1-2; D gene ambiguous. The V and J ends lost 2 bases and 3 bases respectively, with 22 bases between them. The CDR3 is made up of 18 amino acids. Germline V lookup: CDR1 SGHDN, CDR2 FVKESK. The CDR3 DNA reads TGTGCCAGCAGCCAAAGGCGGGGAGAAAAGGGCAAGGACTATGGCTACACCTTC. Protein product: CASSQRRGEKGKDYGYTF.

Only one count was recorded for this clone. The V gene is TRBV19, the J gene TRBJ1-3, with D possibly TRBD1 on 6 matching bases. The length of the CDR3 is 15 residues. Germline CDR1 reads LNHDA; CDR2 reads SQIVND (reference sequence). V lost 5 bases and J lost 3, with 14 bases in between. CDR3 nucleotide sequence: TGTGCCAGTAGTTTATCAGGGGAACTTGGAAACACCATATATTTT. It encodes CASSLSGELGNTIYF.

As to this clone: Sequence at one end of the junction differs from germline and may be a read error. J is TRBJ2-2 and V is TRBV7-7; the D gene is possibly TRBD2 (6 bases). Germline values: CDR1 SSHAT, CDR2 FNYEAQ (reference sequence). This CDR3 has 17 residues. The CDR3 coding sequence is TGTGCTAGCAGCTCTGTTGCTGGCGGGAAAGGGGCCGGGGAGCTGTTTTTT. Translating it yields CASSSVAGGKGAGELFF.

This clone has a single count. The rearrangement links TRBV7-9 to TRBJ2-6; D gene ambiguous. The CDR3 length is 14 residues. Germline V gives CDR1 SEHNR, CDR2 FQNEAQ (reference sequence). V was shortened by 8 bases and J by 1 base, with 9 bases between the two germline ends. The CDR3 region has the DNA TGTGCCAGCGGTACTGCGTCTGGGGCCAACGTCCTGACTTTC. Amino acid sequence: CASGTASGANVLTF.

The CDR3 coding sequence is TGTGCCAGCAGTCGAACAGGGGTAAGGGGCTACACCTTC. Encoded protein: CASSRTGVRGYTF. V is TRBV27 and J is TRBJ1-2; 7 nucleotides match TRBD1. J gave up 8 bases and V 5 bases, and 8 bases lay outside the gene matches. The length of the CDR3 is 13 residues. The germline V gene has CDR1 MNHEY and CDR2 SMNVEV (reference sequence).